Listed here are 29 T cell receptor beta chains from one sample, sequenced in a study of post-analysis software for immune sequencing data. For these receptors, no antigen is known. Study-level points and caveats: TRBV5-6, TRBV5-1 and TRBV20-1 were among roughly five TRBV segments more frequent in patients than controls.

TCR beta cDNA libraries included unique molecular identifiers. TCRdb recomputed calls from the PCR reads with MiXCR, one row per CDR3 protein. The sample has approximately 690,000 distinct CDR3 sequences; roughly three fifths are singletons. The sample was blood. These receptors came from a girl aged 2 to 9 with multiple sclerosis.

In regard to this clonotype: One end of the junction is discordant with germline, which a read error may explain. The CDR3: CASSLETNVPRDRLYGCTF. The CDR3, as DNA: TGCGCCAGCAGCTTAGAAACCAACGTCCCCCGGGACAGGCTCTATGGCTGCACCTTC. The chain has TRBV5-1 and TRBJ1-2, with 8 bases aligning to TRBD1. The CDR3 extends over 19 amino acids. CDR1 SGHRS and CDR2 YFSETQ come from the germline V gene.

The chain recombines TRBV9 with TRBJ2-1, with 7 bases that match TRBD2. With 2 bases clipped from V and 0 bases from J, the junction kept 5 bases outside the gene matches. This CDR3 has 16 residues. Germline V gives CDR1 SGDLS, CDR2 YYNGEE. CDR3 in DNA: TGTGCCAGCAGCGTGATAGGCGGGAGCTCCTACAATGAGCAGTTCTTC. Translation gives CASSVIGGSSYNEQFF.

In its sample, this clonotype was seen a few times. J is TRBJ2-1 and V is TRBV27; TRBD2 might be the D (6 bases). CDR1 MNHEY and CDR2 SMNVEV come from the germline V gene (reference sequence). Trimming took off 2 bases at V and 14 bases at J, with 16 bases between the two ends. The CDR3 contains 13 residues. The CDR3 here is CASSLGAGPLEFF. CDR3 nucleotides: TGTGCCAGCAGTTTAGGGGCGGGGCCGCTTGAGTTCTTC.

This chain's CDR3 is CATQGGIEAFF. The CDR3 DNA follows: TGTGCCACACAGGGGGGAATTGAAGCTTTCTTT. J is TRBJ1-1 and V is TRBV7-9, with TRBD1 matching over 8 bases. Germline V gene lookup returns CDR1 SEHNR and CDR2 FQNEAQ (reference sequence). The CDR3 has 11 amino acids. With 10 bases clipped from V and 7 bases from J, the junction kept 5 bases outside the gene matches.

The V and J genes are TRBV5-1 and TRBJ2-3, with D perhaps TRBD1 (5 bases). This CDR3 spans 14 amino acids. The germline V gene encodes CDR1 SGHRS and CDR2 YFSETQ. V was trimmed by 0 bases and J by 6 bases, leaving 11 bases between them. The CDR3, as DNA: TGCGCCAGCAGCTTGGTTGATCCAGGGGATACGCAGTATTTT. Protein sequence: CASSLVDPGDTQYF.

This chain joins TRBV15 and TRBJ2-5; perhaps D is TRBD1 or TRBD2 (5 bases each). The CDR3 is 13 amino acids. V shed 5 bases and J shed 5 bases, with 12 bases lying between them. CDR1 and CDR2 (germline): LNHNV, YYDKDF (reference sequence). Written as DNA, the CDR3 is TGTGCCACCAGCCGAGGGGTAGCGGAGACCCAGTACTTC. Translating gives CATSRGVAETQYF. Supplemented by reference TRBV15 and TRBJ2-5, the full variable domain reads DAMVIQNPRYQVTQFGKPVTLSCSQTLNHNVMYWYQQKSSQAPKLLFHYYDKDFNNEADTPDNFQSRRPNTSFCFLDIRSPGLGDTAMYLCATSRGVAETQYFGPGTRLLVL.

V gene TRBV6-4 combines with J gene TRBJ2-5; the D call may be TRBD1 or TRBD2 (5 bases each). This CDR3 comprises 15 residues. Germline values: CDR1 MRHNA, CDR2 SNTAGT. The ends were cut back, 3 bases at V and 0 bases at J, with 11 bases in the middle. As DNA, the CDR3 is TGTGCCAGCAGTGAAGGTGGGGGATACCAAGAGACCCAGTACTTC. Translation gives CASSEGGGYQETQYF.

Written as DNA, the CDR3 is TGTGCCAGCAGTGCCCTCGCGGGGAATGGCTACACCTTC. Protein sequence: CASSALAGNGYTF. The chain employs TRBV25-1 and TRBJ1-2; D unclear. The germline V and J ends were trimmed by 4 bases and 6 bases, with 12 bases remaining between them. This CDR3 is 13 amino acids long. Germline CDR1 and CDR2: MGHDK and SYGVNS.

This clonotype appeared many times. The chain links TRBV6-1 to TRBJ2-5, with TRBD2 matching 16 bases. CDR1 is MNHNS and CDR2 is SASEGT in the germline V gene. Trimming removed 5 bases from V and 5 bases from J; junction bases left unmatched: 5. This CDR3 region has 16 residues. The CDR3 sequence: CASSPGLAGGRETQYF. The CDR3 nucleotides are TGTGCCAGCAGTCCGGGACTAGCGGGGGGGCGGGAGACCCAGTACTTC.

The V call is TRBV5-1, the J call TRBJ2-3, with TRBD2 as a possible D gene (6 bases). Germline V gene data show CDR1 as SGHRS and CDR2 as YFSETQ. V was cut by 0 bases and J by 8 bases, with 13 bases left in between. CDR3 length: 14 amino acids. DNA of the CDR3: TGCGCCAGCAGCTTGGACGGGAGCATTGCTACGCAGTATTTT. This translates into CASSLDGSIATQYF.

This clonotype turned up a few times. V usage is TRBV4-3 and J usage is TRBJ2-1; tentative D call: TRBD1 (6 bases). Looked up from germline, CDR1 is LGHNA and CDR2 is YSLEER. The CDR3 runs 18 residues. V lost 1 base and J lost 4, with 20 bases in between. DNA for the CDR3: TGCGCCAGCAGCCAAGGCTATGGGGGCACAGAGGCTTACAATGAGCAGTTCTTC. It translates to CASSQGYGGTEAYNEQFF.

The V call is TRBV24-1, the J call TRBJ2-3; D is ambiguous. V gave up 6 bases and J gave up 7 bases, with 16 bases separating them. The CDR3 runs 14 residues. CDR1 and CDR2 (germline): KGHDR, SFDVKD. In nucleotides, the CDR3 is TGTGCCACCAGTACACCGGGCCTCCCATATACGCAGTATTTT. It translates to CATSTPGLPYTQYF.

Details on this clonotype: The junction differs from germline at one of its ends, possibly a read error. The V call is TRBV5-1, the J call TRBJ1-2, with a possible D match to TRBD1 (6 bases). CDR1 SGHRS and CDR2 YFSETQ come from the germline V gene. The CDR3 runs 16 residues. CDR3 sequence: CASSLDRGRTVSGHTF. In DNA form, the CDR3 reads TGCGCCAGCAGCTTGGATCGGGGGAGGACAGTATCTGGCCACACCTTC.

CDR3 sequence (DNA): TGTGCCAGCAGCTTAAGGACAGGGGTGTCGGGGGCCAACGTCCTGACTTTC. Amino acid sequence: CASSLRTGVSGANVLTF. The chain recombines TRBV5-6 with TRBJ2-6; TRBD1 agrees at 9 bases. Germline CDR1 SGHDT, CDR2 YYEEEE. The CDR3 spans 17 residues. Trimming took 2 bases from V and 4 from J; bases not matched to a gene: 7.

The chain carries TRBV5-1 and TRBJ1-2, with a weak D call TRBD1 (5 bases). Deletions cut 5 bases from V and 0 bases from J, with 14 bases between. CDR1 SGHRS and CDR2 YFSETQ come from the germline V gene. The CDR3 sequence is 15 residues long. CDR3 amino acids: CASSYGTGANYGYTF. The CDR3 DNA sequence: TGCGCCAGCAGTTATGGGACCGGAGCTAACTATGGCTACACCTTC.

This rearrangement joins TRBV20-1 to TRBJ2-5; maybe TRBD2 (6 bases). Judging by the DNA end, TRBJ2-7 fits better; the J call may be wrong. Germline V gives CDR1 DFQATT, CDR2 SNEGSKA (reference sequence). The CDR3 loop spans 14 amino acids. The DNA for the CDR3 is TGCAGTGCTAGAGATGCTAGCGCCAACTACGAGCAGTACTTC. This sequence encodes CSARDASANYEQYF.

The chain recombines TRBV11-2 with TRBJ2-1, with a weak D call TRBD1 (5 bases). The CDR3 spans 15 residues. Germline CDR1 SGHAT, CDR2 FQNNGV. Trimming left V 2 bases short and J 8 bases short, with 16 bases between. CDR3 residues: CASSLLPTWGDEQFF. The CDR3, as DNA: TGTGCCAGCAGCTTACTCCCGACGTGGGGCGATGAGCAGTTCTTC.

This chain connects TRBV20-1 to TRBJ1-5; the match to TRBD1 covers 7 bases. The CDR3 spans 13 residues. Germline values: CDR1 DFQATT, CDR2 SNEGSKA (reference sequence). V dropped 4 bases and J dropped 6; count of bases not matched to a gene: 6. CDR3 protein: CSAISTGTQPQHF. The CDR3 DNA is TGCAGTGCTATCTCGACAGGGACTCAGCCCCAGCATTTT.

Only a few counts were recorded for this clonotype. The rearrangement links TRBV7-3 to TRBJ2-5, with 15 nucleotides matching TRBD2. Per the germline V gene, CDR1 is SGHTA and CDR2 is FQGTGA. The CDR3 runs 16 residues. V gave up 4 bases and J gave up 2 bases; unmatched junction bases: 2. The CDR3 reads CASSSGTSGRQETQYF. The CDR3 coding sequence is TGTGCCAGCAGCTCTGGGACTAGCGGGAGGCAAGAGACCCAGTACTTC.

The J gene is TRBJ2-5, the V gene TRBV4-1; 12 nucleotides align to TRBD2. The CDR3 covers 16 residues. J lost 5 bases, V lost 3 bases, and 7 bases had no gene match. The germline V gene encodes CDR1 MGHRA and CDR2 YSYEKL. CDR3 DNA sequence: TGCGCCAGCAGCCATGCCCCTAGCGGGGGGGGGGAGACCCAGTACTTC. Translated: CASSHAPSGGGETQYF.

This clonotype was observed a handful of times. This rearrangement joins TRBV12-3 or TRBV12-4 to TRBJ2-7, with unresolved D. This CDR3 has 14 amino acids. Deletions cut 3 bases from V and 3 bases from J, with 12 bases between. The CDR3 spells CASSFVSVVYEQYF. Here the CDR3 DNA reads TGTGCCAGCAGTTTTGTCTCGGTCGTCTACGAGCAGTACTTC.

This clonotype was picked up a small number of times. V is TRBV5-1 and J is TRBJ2-1; TRBD1 might be the D (6 bases). Germline V gene data show CDR1 as SGHRS and CDR2 as YFSETQ. The length of the CDR3 is 15 residues. Trimming took off 0 bases at V and 8 bases at J, with 15 bases between the two ends. CDR3 protein: CASSLESPGVDEQFF. CDR3 nucleotide sequence: TGCGCCAGCAGCTTGGAATCCCCAGGGGTCGATGAGCAGTTCTTC.

The chain employs TRBV7-9 and TRBJ2-1; D call uncertain. CDR3 length: 13 residues. Trimming took 1 base from V and 8 from J, leaving 9 bases between them. CDR1 is SEHNR, CDR2 FQNEAQ, per germline (reference sequence). CDR3 coding DNA: TGTGCCAGCAGCTTAGACACGGTGGATGAGCAGTTCTTC. It encodes CASSLDTVDEQFF.

The chain carries TRBV9 and TRBJ2-1, with D perhaps given as TRBD1 or TRBD2 (6 bases each). The CDR3 consists of 16 residues. Germline CDR1 and CDR2: SGDLS and YYNGEE. Trimming stripped 0 bases from V and 10 bases from J, with 20 bases between. The CDR3 loop reads CASSVARGPRREEQFF. The CDR3 DNA is TGTGCCAGCAGCGTAGCTCGGGGGCCGAGAAGGGAGGAGCAGTTCTTC.

The chain has TRBV21-1 and TRBJ1-1; the table's D call, TRBD1, was not checked against the DNA. TRBV21-1 is tagged as a pseudogene. The CDR3 sequence is 15 residues long. The CDR3 protein is CASSSPGQMNTEAFF. CDR3 nucleotides: TGTGCCAGCAGCTCCCCGGGACAGATGAACACTGAAGCTTTCTTT.

CDR3 coding DNA: TGCAGCGTTCCGGGGCCGGGAGAGCAGTTCTTC. This encodes CSVPGPGEQFF. This chain links TRBV29-1 with TRBJ2-1, with D perhaps matching TRBD1 or TRBD2 (5 bases each). The CDR3 is 11 residues long. V lost 5 bases and J lost 10, with 12 bases in between. Germline V gene lookup returns CDR1 SQVTM and CDR2 ANQGSEA.

This chain links TRBV7-2 with TRBJ2-7; 10 nucleotides align to TRBD2. The V segment lost 5 bases and the J segment 0 bases; nucleotides outside the gene matches: 4. The CDR3 is 15 amino acids. The V gene's germline CDR1 is SGHTA and CDR2 FQGNSA. CDR3 in amino acids: CASSVSGGSSYEQYF. CDR3 DNA: TGTGCCAGCAGCGTTAGCGGGGGGAGCTCCTACGAGCAGTACTTC.

The chain combines TRBV9 with TRBJ1-2; a weak D match, TRBD1 (6 bases). Germline V lookup: CDR1 SGDLS, CDR2 YYNGEE. The CDR3 length is 13 residues. V gave up 0 bases and J gave up 8 bases, with 11 bases separating them. The CDR3 region is CASSVDLRGGYTF. The CDR3 DNA follows: TGTGCCAGCAGCGTAGATCTTAGGGGGGGCTACACCTTC.

With respect to this clonotype: One end of the junction fails to match germline, which may point to a read error. This chain links TRBV12-3 or TRBV12-4 with TRBJ2-1; 13 positions match TRBD2. The CDR3 runs 18 residues. The chain's CDR3 is CASSLGGTSGISYNEQFF. CDR3 in DNA: TGTGCCAGCAGCTTAGGGGGGACTAGCGGGATCTCCTACAATGAGCAGTTCTTC.